This TCR beta chain was recovered during a study of cytomegalovirus exposure and HLA in healthy donors. Study-level points and caveats: Many donors shared some public TCRs, even though most TCR sequences were rare.

Sequencing was performed with immunoSEQ multiplex PCR; in TCRdb, only in-frame clones are kept and a portion is missing. The sample has about 110,000 clones; over 75% are singletons. J gave up 4 bases and V 0 bases, and 4 bases lay outside the gene matches. This CDR3 has 15 residues. Germline V gene lookup returns CDR1 KGHSH and CDR2 LQKENI. Regarding this clone: What it recognizes is unknown.

Sequencing used PBMCs. This rearrangement joins TRBV18 to TRBJ2-7, with 9 bases fitting TRBD2. This receptor was taken from a woman in her 30s in good health and CMV-seropositive. This chain's CDR3 is CASSPPGTSSYEQYF. The DNA for the CDR3 is TGTGCCAGCTCACCACCCGGGACTAGCTCTTACGAGCAGTACTTC.